This is a list of T cell receptor beta chains from one sample in a study of beta chain features in type 1 diabetes. The table came from immunoSEQ multiplex PCR; TCRdb's copy has only in-frame clones and leaves some out. The sample includes approximately 360,000 clones, around 13% of them seen just once. Sequencing was done on a sample of naive CD4+ T cells from blood. The receptors come from a woman younger than 30 with type 1 diabetes. CDR3s include the opening cysteine and the closing phenylalanine or tryptophan. Fields, in order: V gene, D gene, clone size, J gene, CDR3 DNA, CDR3 protein. The D gene is left open where the match is weak. Some rows mark clone size as missing; the rest say once, few, many or name a class of expanded clone.

TRBV18,-,-,TRBJ2-1,TGTGCCAGCTCACGGGAAGGGGGAACCGGGGACAATGAGCAGTTCTTC,CASSREGGTGDNEQFF
TRBV7-3,-,-,TRBJ2-1,TGTGCCAGCAGCTTACTTGGCAGGGCCCCCGGCACCCAAGTAGATGAGCAGTTCTTC,CASSLLGRAPGTQVDEQFF
TRBV9,-,few,TRBJ1-1,TGTGCCAGCAGCGTCCTCGGGGTAAACACTGAAGCTTTCTTT,CASSVLGVNTEAFF
TRBV30,-,few,TRBJ1-5,TGTGCCTGGAGTGGTGTGGGGGCATGGAATCAGCCCCAGCATTTT,CAWSGVGAWNQPQHF
TRBV19,-,few,TRBJ2-2,TGTGCCAGTAGTACCTCTGGGGCAGGGACTGGGGAGCTGTTTTTT,CASSTSGAGTGELFF
TRBV9,-,-,TRBJ1-4,TGTGCCAGCAGCGTGGGAGGAACTAATGAAAAACTGTTTTTT,CASSVGGTNEKLFF
TRBV6-6,-,few,TRBJ2-3,TGTGCCAGCACTCTCGGAGGAGAGGCTGATACGCAGTATTTT,CASTLGGEADTQYF
TRBV7-9,-,-,TRBJ1-1,TGTGCCAGCAGCCCGTCGGGGTCGCGAGCTTTCTTT,CASSPSGSRAFF
TRBV28,TRBD1,-,TRBJ1-2,TGTGCCAGCAAGGCGGGACAGGGTCCCTATGGCTACACCTTC,CASKAGQGPYGYTF
TRBV30,-,-,TRBJ2-5,TGTGCCTGGGGGGCAGGGCAAGAGACCCAGTACTTC,CAWGAGQETQYF
TRBV27,-,-,TRBJ2-7,TGTGCCAGCAGCCCCATGGACAACTCCTACGAGCAGTACTTC,CASSPMDNSYEQYF
TRBV11-2,TRBD2,-,TRBJ2-5,TGTGCCAGCAGCCTGGGGAGGGGAGGCCAAGAGACCCAGTACTTC,CASSLGRGGQETQYF
TRBV11-3,-,-,TRBJ2-7,TGTGCCAGCAGCTTAGGTGTGGGAGAGTCGGTCTACGAGCAGTACTTC,CASSLGVGESVYEQYF
TRBV5-1,-,few,TRBJ1-4,TGCGCCAGCAGCCGCCGAGACAGAAATGAAAAACTGTTTTTT,CASSRRDRNEKLFF
TRBV7-9,-,-,TRBJ1-1,TGTGCCAGCAGCAAACGACTATTTGACACTGAAGCTTTCTTT,CASSKRLFDTEAFF
TRBV7-2,-,-,TRBJ2-7,TGTGCCAGCAGCCCTACCCTAGGGGGTTCCGAGCAGTACTTC,CASSPTLGGSEQYF
TRBV28,TRBD1,-,TRBJ2-7,TGTGCCAGCAGCAGGGACAGCCATTTGCGGTACTTC,CASSRDSHLRYF
TRBV7-9,TRBD1,-,TRBJ1-4,TGTGCCAGCAGCTTAGCGAATGGGGGACAGGGGGACGAAAAACTGTTTTTT,CASSLANGGQGDEKLFF
TRBV7-7,TRBD1,few,TRBJ2-7,TGTGCCAGCAGCGTCGGACAGGGGGCGCGAGAGCAGTACTTC,CASSVGQGAREQYF
TRBV30,TRBD2,-,TRBJ2-7,TGTGCCTGGGGAGCGGGAGGGCCCGTATACGAGCAGTACTTC,CAWGAGGPVYEQYF
TRBV19,TRBD2,-,TRBJ2-1,TGTGCCAGTAACCCTACAGCGGGGGGCAGGGTAAATGAGCAGTTCTTC,CASNPTAGGRVNEQFF
TRBV18,-,-,TRBJ1-2,TGTGCCAGCTCACCGAGGGATAACTATGGCTACACCTTC,CASSPRDNYGYTF
TRBV11-2,TRBD2,-,TRBJ2-7,TGTGCCAGCAGCTGGGGGGGAGCGGGCGAGCAGTACTTC,CASSWGGAGEQYF
TRBV19,TRBD2,few,TRBJ2-1,TGTGCCAGTAGTTACCTGTCGGGACTAGACGGCAATGAGCAGTTCTTC,CASSYLSGLDGNEQFF
TRBV6-5,TRBD2,-,TRBJ2-7,TGTGCCAGCACTAGCGGGGGCAACTACGAGCAGTACTTC,CASTSGGNYEQYF
TRBV25-1,-,few,TRBJ1-2,TGTGCCAGCAGTGAATCGGGGTACTATGGCTACACCTTC,CASSESGYYGYTF
TRBV7-9,-,few,TRBJ1-1,TGTGCCAGCAGCTTTGGGTGGATTCGTCGAGGGCGTCGAACTGAAGCTTTCTTT,CASSFGWIRRGRRTEAFF